The 12 T cell receptor beta chains below all came from one sample that was sequenced in a study of blood T cell repertoires in COVID-19. The protocol was immunoSEQ multiplex PCR, while the TCRdb copy is restricted to in-frame clones and leaves out a portion. The repertoire includes over 200,000 clones, around 89% of them detected once, and roughly 2.7% sits in the top ten. Input material: peripheral blood. The receptors stem from a man aged 25-45 years with COVID-19, enrolled during active disease.

J is TRBJ2-3 and V is TRBV19, with TRBD1 matching 10 bases. Per germline, CDR1 LNHDA and CDR2 SQIVND (reference sequence). The CDR3 runs to 16 residues. Trimming removed 5 bases from V and 5 bases from J; junction bases left unmatched: 10. CDR3 sequence: CASSPRDRGRIDTQYF. CDR3 nucleotide sequence: TGTGCCAGTAGTCCCCGGGACAGGGGCAGGATAGATACGCAGTATTTT. The complete variable domain, with remaining parts taken from reference TRBV19 and TRBJ2-3, reads DGGITQSPKYLFRKEGQNVTLSCEQNLNHDAMYWYRQDPGQGLRLIYYSQIVNDFQKGDIAEGYSVSREKKESFPLTVTSAQKNPTAFYLCASSPRDRGRIDTQYFGPGTRLTVL.

The CDR3 bases are TGTGCCAGCAGCCCTAGACTGTACCAAGAGACCCAGTACTTC. Translation gives CASSPRLYQETQYF. The chain has TRBV7-8 and TRBJ2-5; no reliable D call. From germline, CDR1 is SGHVS and CDR2 FQNEAQ. Trimming stripped 5 bases from V and 0 bases from J, with 10 bases between. The CDR3 loop spans 14 amino acids.

This clone has just one count. The DNA of the CDR3 is TGTGCCAGCAGTTACCCGGGACTAGCGGGTAATGAGCAGTTCTTC. Translation: CASSYPGLAGNEQFF. This sequence joins TRBV7-3 and TRBJ2-1; 12 nucleotides align to TRBD2. Germline V gene sequence: CDR1 SGHTA, CDR2 FQGTGA. The CDR3 runs 15 residues. The V and J ends lost 6 bases and 7 bases, in that order; junction bases with no gene match: 7.

The chain joins TRBV7-3 to TRBJ2-1, with 12 bases identical to TRBD2. After removal of 3 bases from V and 9 bases from J, the junction contained 12 bases not matched to a gene. Per the germline V gene, CDR1 is SGHTA and CDR2 is FQGTGA. The CDR3 runs to 17 residues. The CDR3 spells CASSFTLTSGSVGEQFF. CDR3 in DNA: TGTGCCAGCAGCTTTACCCTGACTAGCGGGAGTGTTGGTGAGCAGTTCTTC.

The V call is TRBV7-2, the J call TRBJ1-5; 8 nucleotides align to TRBD1. V gave up 6 bases and J gave up 5 bases; unmatched junction bases: 9. Germline CDR1 is SGHTA and CDR2 is FQGNSA. This CDR3 comprises 15 residues. This chain's CDR3 is CASSGTGGWYQPQHF. Here the CDR3 DNA reads TGTGCCAGCAGTGGTACAGGGGGGTGGTATCAGCCCCAGCATTTT.

The chain carries TRBV6-6 and TRBJ2-7; 8 bases line up with TRBD1. The CDR3 sequence is 15 residues long. Germline V gene lookup returns CDR1 MNHNY and CDR2 SVGAGI (reference sequence). Trimming removed 4 bases from V and 0 bases from J; junction bases left unmatched: 5. CDR3 sequence reads: CASSLTGGTSYEQYF. The CDR3 bases are TGTGCCAGCAGTTTAACAGGGGGAACCTCCTACGAGCAGTACTTC.

This chain connects TRBV28 to TRBJ1-4, with no clear D. The germline CDR1 and CDR2 sequences are MDHEN and SYDVKM. CDR3 length: 15 amino acids. Between the trimmed V and J ends, which lost 7 bases and 7 bases, there was a span of 19 bases. The DNA of the CDR3 is TGTGCCAGCATTACTGGGAGGGCATATGGTGAAAAACTGTTTTTT. It codes for CASITGRAYGEKLFF.

The V call is TRBV5-6, the J call TRBJ1-5, with 10 bases matching TRBD1. The CDR3 is 16 amino acids. CDR1 is SGHDT, CDR2 YYEEEE, per germline. V lost 0 bases, J lost 2 bases, and 2 bases stayed unmatched. The CDR3 spells CASSLGDRGGNQPQHF. CDR3 in DNA: TGTGCCAGCAGCTTGGGGGACAGGGGTGGCAATCAGCCCCAGCATTTT.

The chain carries TRBV6-2 or TRBV6-3 and TRBJ2-7; 8 nucleotides match TRBD2. The V segment lost 2 bases and the J segment 2 bases; nucleotides outside the gene matches: 20. CDR1 is MNHEY and CDR2 is SVGEGT in the germline V gene. The CDR3 has 20 residues. The CDR3: CASSYPRRSASGSFTYEQYF. The CDR3 DNA reads as TGTGCCAGCAGTTACCCCAGGCGGTCGGCTAGCGGGTCCTTTACCTACGAGCAGTACTTC.

The chain has TRBV19 and TRBJ2-7; TRBD1 agrees at 8 bases. CDR3 length equals 14 residues. Germline V CDR1 and CDR2: LNHDA, SQIVND (reference sequence). V dropped 7 bases and J dropped 1; count of bases not matched to a gene: 6. The CDR3 sequence: CASTSDRESYEQYF. CDR3 in DNA: TGTGCCAGTACCTCGGACAGGGAGTCCTACGAGCAGTACTTC.

The genes are TRBV6-2 or TRBV6-3 and TRBJ2-5; D is perhaps TRBD2 (5 bases). V was pared by 2 bases and J by 3 bases, with 19 bases between. The CDR3 runs to 17 residues. Germline lookup yields CDR1 MNHEY and CDR2 SVGEGT. The CDR3 reads CASSYGFGGSHEETQYF. As DNA, the CDR3 is TGTGCCAGCAGTTACGGGTTCGGAGGAAGTCACGAAGAGACCCAGTACTTC.

This clone was seen just once. The V gene is TRBV3-1 (or the pseudogene TRBV3-2), the J gene TRBJ1-1; D might be TRBD1 (5 bases). V lost 6 bases and J 1 base, leaving 12 bases between the germline ends. Germline-derived CDR1 and CDR2 are LGHDT and YNNKEL (reference sequence). The CDR3 totals 14 residues. The CDR3 loop reads CASRPGHENTEAFF. CDR3 coding DNA: TGTGCCAGCAGACCCGGACACGAGAACACTGAAGCTTTCTTT.